The 3 T cell receptor beta chains in this list originate from one sample, sequenced in a study of cytomegalovirus exposure and HLA in healthy donors. The PCR had 60 Vbeta and 13 Jbeta primers. Clones were read by immunoSEQ multiplex PCR, and TCRdb kept only the in-frame ones, dropping some. The profile shows roughly 180,000 clones, roughly 80% of them singletons. The material sequenced was PBMCs. Receptors originate from a male donor in good health and CMV-seronegative.

This rearrangement joins TRBV6-5 to TRBJ1-1, with TRBD1 matching over 7 bases. The germline CDR1 and CDR2 sequences are MNHEY and SVGAGI. J lost 1 base, V lost 0 bases, and 5 bases had no gene match. The CDR3 consists of 16 residues. CDR3 nucleotides: TGTGCCAGCAGTTACTCAGGGGGCGCGGCGAACACTGAAGCTTTCTTT. The encoded protein is CASSYSGGAANTEAFF.

This sequence joins TRBV7-6 and TRBJ2-7, with TRBD1 matching over 8 bases. V dropped 0 bases and J dropped 6; count of bases not matched to a gene: 10. Germline CDR1 is SGHVS and CDR2 is FNYEAQ. This CDR3 region has 16 residues. Here the CDR3 reads CASSLAPGQGISEQYF. The CDR3 region has the DNA TGTGCCAGCAGCTTAGCCCCCGGACAGGGTATCTCCGAGCAGTACTTC.

The rearrangement joins TRBV7-2 to TRBJ2-1, with D unclear. The CDR3 length is 12 residues. Germline-derived CDR1 and CDR2 are SGHTA and FQGNSA. V was pared by 5 bases and J by 7 bases, with 9 bases between. CDR3 coding DNA: TGTGCCAGCAGCCGCCTAGGAAATGAGCAGTTCTTC. Encoded protein: CASSRLGNEQFF.